This T cell receptor (beta chain) was captured by sequencing in a study of identical twins. Study-level points and caveats: A lower insertion count was a feature of abundant cord blood beta clonotypes, with no such feature in memory repertoires. Weaker excess twin sharing was seen among beta out-of-frame sequences.

This clonotype has only a few counts. Its specificity is unknown. Per the germline V gene, CDR1 is MNHEY and CDR2 is SVGAGI. V lost 2 bases and J 8 bases, leaving 6 bases between the germline ends. The CDR3 runs 11 residues. Through template switching, a universal primer site was introduced, and the cDNA contained unique molecular identifiers. TCRdb re-called the 5' RACE reads through MiXCR, storing one row per CDR3 protein. The table lists 510,000 or so distinct CDR3 sequences, about 15% of them singletons. In addition, the sample was reused for a study of yellow fever vaccine responses in identical twins. That work adds: Vaccine-induced T cell responses in twins were reportedly observed to appear partly convergent, partly personalized.

The sample taken for sequencing was CD4+ T cells sorted from blood. This sequence was found in a woman younger than 30 in good health. V is TRBV6-5 and J is TRBJ1-2; D unresolved. The CDR3 DNA sequence: TGTGCCAGCAGTTACCGTGGCGGCTACACCTTC. Protein product: CASSYRGGYTF.